The rows below give T cell receptor beta chains drawn from one sample of a study of CXCR3-negative and CXCR3-positive naive CD8 T cells. For each CDR3 protein, TCRdb gives one entry from its re-call of the 5' RACE reads, without DNA. This sample's clone table lists some 130,000 distinct CDR3 sequences. Material for sequencing was naive CXCR3+ CD8+ T cells from blood. Receptor source: a human donor in good health. Some clones in this sample may be carry-over from other donors' samples. Both conserved end residues are part of each CDR3. Fields, in order: J gene, V gene, CDR3 protein.

TRBJ1-1,TRBV14,CASSQHRGLLDTEAFF
TRBJ2-1,TRBV12-3/TRBV12-4,CASSLGGTALYNEQFF
TRBJ1-2,TRBV6-5,CASSDTEFSGYTF
TRBJ2-1,TRBV25-1,CASSQGLAAYNEQFF
TRBJ2-1,TRBV4-2,CASSGRGSGSTRESLGNEQFF
TRBJ2-1,TRBV4-1,CASSQGRGLAGVLDEQFF
TRBJ2-7,TRBV19,CASNPGHLSYEQYF
TRBJ2-3,TRBV7-8,CASSLAGGITDTQYF
TRBJ2-2,TRBV12-3/TRBV12-4,CASRGGATGELFF
TRBJ2-2,TRBV20-1,CSARDELRLAGVTNTGELFF
TRBJ2-1,TRBV7-9,CASDRLLNEQFF
TRBJ2-6,TRBV9,CASSVNRDREPFRTGANVLTF
TRBJ2-1,TRBV7-3,CASSLSGTGDEQFF
TRBJ1-4,TRBV28,CAPGAQPTNEKLFF
TRBJ1-1,TRBV15,CATSRDWNTEAFF
TRBJ2-3,TRBV28,CASCYRGREKLVGYF
TRBJ1-1,TRBV29-1,CSVESAGADTEAFF
TRBJ2-1,TRBV6-5,CASSYLPLAARGSVGNEQFF
TRBJ2-1,TRBV7-6,CASSLPGANYNEQFF
TRBJ2-1,TRBV20-1,CSASAAGVDYNEQFF
TRBJ1-1,TRBV5-1,CASSLVPHDWENTEAFF
TRBJ2-1,TRBV19,CASSYGTRSPDEQFF
TRBJ1-5,TRBV3-1,CASSQAGSNQPQHF
TRBJ2-7,TRBV29-1,CSVEGTQEASSYEQYF
TRBJ2-5,TRBV27,CASSLRYAQETQYF
TRBJ2-2,TRBV6-4,CASRVSGVGNTGELFF
TRBJ2-7,TRBV18,CASSPLTELPYEQYF
TRBJ1-5,TRBV29-1,CSVGLDRGGWAQHF
TRBJ2-1,TRBV21-1,CASSKKRDRHPYNEQFF
TRBJ2-7,TRBV11-3,CASSLGFGEQYF
TRBJ2-7,TRBV28,CASMGVGLDYEQYF
TRBJ2-7,TRBV12-3/TRBV12-4,CATGIWVSYEQYF